These 14 T cell receptor beta chains came from one sample sequenced in a study of identical twins. A single record per CDR3 protein comes from TCRdb applying MiXCR to the 5' RACE reads. This table has 500,000 to 700,000 distinct CDR3 sequences, roughly 7.2% appearing once. Separately, the same data were catalogued under a study of yellow fever vaccine responses in identical twins.

Sequencing used PBMCs. Every receptor here comes from a woman aged 18-29 years in good health.

The sample holds a few counts of this clonotype. This chain links TRBV29-1 with TRBJ1-1; TRBD1 might be the D (6 bases). Trimming took 4 bases from V and 5 from J, leaving 11 bases between them. CDR1 is SQVTM and CDR2 is ANQGSEA in the germline V gene. The CDR3 spans 12 residues. CDR3 nucleotide sequence: TGCAGCGTTGCTAAGACAGGTACTGAAGCTTTCTTT. Protein sequence: CSVAKTGTEAFF.

The table lists this clonotype with a few counts. The chain has TRBV9 and TRBJ2-3, with 9 bases matching TRBD2. This CDR3 is built from 17 residues. CDR1 SGDLS and CDR2 YYNGEE come from the germline V gene. After removal of 0 bases from V and 0 bases from J, the junction contained 5 bases not matched to a gene. The CDR3 DNA reads as TGTGCCAGCAGCGTAGGGGTAGCGGGAGCTAGCACAGATACGCAGTATTTT. Residues: CASSVGVAGASTDTQYF.

This clonotype was counted between two and nine times. This rearrangement joins TRBV9 to TRBJ2-1, with D perhaps matching TRBD1 (6 bases). Looked up from germline, CDR1 is SGDLS and CDR2 is YYNGEE. CDR3 length equals 17 residues. Deletions cut 2 bases from V and 0 bases from J, with 15 bases between. CDR3 loop: CASSVSGTMSSYNEQFF. Here the CDR3 DNA reads TGTGCCAGCAGCGTCTCCGGGACAATGAGCTCCTACAATGAGCAGTTCTTC. The full variable domain, with the rest looked up from reference TRBV9 and TRBJ2-1, is DSGVTQTPKHLITATGQRVTLRCSPRSGDLSVYWYQQSLDQGLQFLIQYYNGEERAKGNILERFSAQQFPDLHSELNLSSLELGDSALYFCASSVSGTMSSYNEQFFGPGTRLTVL.

This clonotype was picked up many times. The rearrangement joins TRBV2 to TRBJ1-5; 7 bases agree with TRBD1. CDR1 and CDR2 from the germline V gene are SNHLY and FYNNEI. The CDR3 totals 19 residues. Losses at the gene ends were 3 bases for V and 0 bases for J; bases not matched to a gene: 14. Here the CDR3 reads CASSDTGEQGSHSNQPQHF. The CDR3 nucleotides are TGTGCCAGCAGTGATACAGGGGAGCAGGGGTCCCATAGCAATCAGCCCCAGCATTTT.

A few counts support this clonotype. This rearrangement joins TRBV10-3 to TRBJ2-1, with 8 bases fitting TRBD1. Germline CDR1 ENHRY, CDR2 SYGVKD. The CDR3 runs to 14 residues. Trimming took 3 bases from V and 5 from J; bases not matched to a gene: 3. For the CDR3, the DNA is TGTGCCATCAGTGACAGGGGGCTGAACAATGAGCAGTTCTTC. Amino acid sequence: CAISDRGLNNEQFF.

This clonotype was detected many times. CDR3 in amino acids: CASSSRTSGRSYNEQFF. In DNA form, the CDR3 reads TGTGCCAGCAGTTCCAGGACTAGCGGGAGGTCCTACAATGAGCAGTTCTTC. The chain employs TRBV28 and TRBJ2-1, with 14 bases fitting TRBD2. The CDR3 is made up of 17 amino acids. Germline V gives CDR1 MDHEN, CDR2 SYDVKM. V dropped 4 bases and J dropped 1; count of bases not matched to a gene: 3.

At least ten counts were recorded for this clonotype. The chain couples TRBV20-1 to TRBJ1-5; D not resolved. Germline V lookup: CDR1 DFQATT, CDR2 SNEGSKA (reference sequence). Trimming shortened V by 3 bases and J by 3 bases, and 12 bases separated the two germline ends. This CDR3 is 14 amino acids long. In nucleotides, the CDR3 is TGCAGTGCTAGGTCTGGGGAAGACAATCAGCCCCAGCATTTT. This codes for CSARSGEDNQPQHF.

The CDR3 DNA reads as TGTGCCAGCAGCTTGGCCGTCGGTATCTCCTACGAGCAGTACGTC. It encodes CASSLAVGISYEQYV. The V call is TRBV5-5, the J call TRBJ2-7; D remains ambiguous. This CDR3 spans 15 amino acids. Germline V lookup: CDR1 SGHKS, CDR2 YYEKEE (reference sequence). V lost 0 bases to trimming and J lost 0 bases, with 10 bases between them.

In this sample, this clonotype turned up many times. The chain recombines TRBV5-1 with TRBJ2-1; 10 nucleotides align to TRBD1. V shed 4 bases and J 7 bases; nucleotides not matched to a gene: 11. The CDR3 contains 16 residues. In germline, CDR1 is SGHRS, CDR2 YFSETQ. In DNA, the CDR3 is TGCGCCAGCAGCCTATCCGGGACAGGGGTTTGGAATGAGCAGTTCTTC. The encoded protein is CASSLSGTGVWNEQFF. The full variable domain, with the rest looked up from reference TRBV5-1 and TRBJ2-1, is KAGVTQTPRYLIKTRGQQVTLSCSPISGHRSVSWYQQTPGQGLQFLFEYFSETQRNKGNFPGRFSGRQFSNSRSEMNVSTLELGDSALYLCASSLSGTGVWNEQFFGPGTRLTVL.

This clonotype was picked up a small number of times. The V and J genes are TRBV2 and TRBJ1-4; no clear D. Trimming left V 2 bases short and J 5 bases short, with 12 bases between. CDR1 and CDR2 (germline): SNHLY, FYNNEI. The CDR3 consists of 15 residues. This CDR3 is CASSERVALNEKLFF. The CDR3, as DNA: TGTGCCAGCAGTGAAAGAGTCGCGCTCAATGAAAAACTGTTTTTT.

This clonotype was found many times. The chain uses TRBV5-1 and TRBJ2-2; 7 nucleotides align to TRBD1. The junction had 1 base not matched to a gene; V was cut back by 5 bases and J by 0 bases. Germline values: CDR1 SGHRS, CDR2 YFSETQ. CDR3 size: 14 residues. CDR3 in DNA: TGCGCCAGCAGGACAGGGTCGAACACCGGGGAGCTGTTTTTT. It translates to CASRTGSNTGELFF.

This clonotype was counted many times. This chain joins TRBV5-1 and TRBJ2-3, with 9 bases lining up with TRBD2. This CDR3 comprises 17 residues. J was trimmed by 0 bases and V by 0 bases; bases with no gene match: 5. CDR1 and CDR2 (germline): SGHRS, YFSETQ. The CDR3: CASSLATTSGSTDTQYF. DNA for the CDR3: TGCGCCAGCAGCTTGGCCACGACTAGCGGTAGCACAGATACGCAGTATTTT.

This clonotype appeared many times. The CDR3, as DNA: TGCGCCAGCAGCTTGTTGGCACACGAGGGCAATGAGCAGTTCTTC. Its protein product is CASSLLAHEGNEQFF. The V gene is TRBV5-1, the J gene TRBJ2-1, with D tentatively TRBD2 (5 bases). The V end lost 1 base, the J end lost 6 bases, and 14 bases lay between the germline ends. CDR1 and CDR2 (germline): SGHRS, YFSETQ. This CDR3 is 15 amino acids long.

The sample holds many counts of this clonotype. The V and J genes are TRBV20-1 and TRBJ2-1, with 12 positions matching TRBD2. The CDR3 has 15 amino acids. V shed 3 bases and J 10 bases; nucleotides not matched to a gene: 10. From germline, CDR1 is DFQATT and CDR2 SNEGSKA (reference sequence). The CDR3 protein is CSASGTSGLGMEQFF. In DNA form, the CDR3 reads TGCAGTGCTAGCGGGACTAGCGGGCTGGGAATGGAGCAGTTCTTC.